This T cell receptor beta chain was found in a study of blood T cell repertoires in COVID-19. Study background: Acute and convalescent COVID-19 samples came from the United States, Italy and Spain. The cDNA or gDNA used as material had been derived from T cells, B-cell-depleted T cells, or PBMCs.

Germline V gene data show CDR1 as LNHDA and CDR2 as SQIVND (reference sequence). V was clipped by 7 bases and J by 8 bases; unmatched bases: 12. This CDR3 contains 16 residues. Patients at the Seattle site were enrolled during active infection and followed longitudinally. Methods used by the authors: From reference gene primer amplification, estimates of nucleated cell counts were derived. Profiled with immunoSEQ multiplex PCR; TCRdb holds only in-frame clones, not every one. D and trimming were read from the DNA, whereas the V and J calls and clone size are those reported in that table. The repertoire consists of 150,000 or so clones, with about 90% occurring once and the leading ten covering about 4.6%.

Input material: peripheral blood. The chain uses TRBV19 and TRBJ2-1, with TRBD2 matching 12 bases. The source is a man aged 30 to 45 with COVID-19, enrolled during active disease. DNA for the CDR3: TGTGCCAGTACCGCGACTAGCGGGAGTGGGGGACATGAGCAGTTCTTC. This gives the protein CASTATSGSGGHEQFF.